This T cell receptor beta chain emerged from a study of blood T cell repertoires in COVID-19. Data came from immunoSEQ multiplex PCR; TCRdb stores just in-frame clones and leaves some out. The sample lists about 160,000 clones, more than 75% occurring once. This CDR3 has 16 residues. Deletions cut 7 bases from V and 6 bases from J, with 21 bases between. The V gene's germline CDR1 is KGHDR and CDR2 SFDVKD. V and J are TRBV24-1 and TRBJ1-5; possible D gene TRBD1, 5 bases. Sequenced material: peripheral blood. The TCR sequence derives from a man between 18 and 35 years old with acute or convalescent COVID-19. The CDR3 loop reads CATSDTQGVEGQPQHF. The CDR3 coding sequence is TGTGCCACCAGCGATACTCAGGGAGTGGAGGGTCAGCCCCAGCATTTT.